These 18 T cell receptor beta chains originate from one sample sequenced in a study of blood T cell repertoires in COVID-19. The protocol was immunoSEQ multiplex PCR, while the TCRdb copy is restricted to in-frame clones and leaves out a portion. The table records 300,000 to 400,000 clones, 80% to 90% of them present only once. The sequenced sample consisted of PBMCs or T cells enriched from blood (not recorded which). These receptors came from a middle-aged woman with acute COVID-19.

J is TRBJ2-1 and V is TRBV7-2; 7 nucleotides line up with TRBD2. Germline CDR1 and CDR2: SGHTA and FQGNSA. V trimming: 0 bases; J trimming: 5 bases; junction bases outside the gene matches: 4. This CDR3 has 15 amino acids. The CDR3 is CASSLAGGRNNEQFF. The CDR3, as DNA: TGTGCCAGCAGCTTAGCGGGGGGGAGGAACAATGAGCAGTTCTTC.

The genes are TRBV2 and TRBJ2-5; D not resolved. This CDR3 spans 12 amino acids. With 3 bases removed from V and 3 bases from J, the gap between germline ends came to 5 bases. Looked up from germline, CDR1 is SNHLY and CDR2 is FYNNEI. In nucleotides, the CDR3 is TGTGCCAGCAGTGACCCTAAAGAGACCCAGTACTTC. Translated, it gives CASSDPKETQYF. Looking up the rest from reference TRBV2 and TRBJ2-5 gives the full variable domain: EPEVTQTPSHQVTQMGQEVILRCVPISNHLYFYWYRQILGQKVEFLVSFYNNEISEKSEIFDDQFSVERPDGSNFTLKIRSTKLEDSAMYFCASSDPKETQYFGPGTRLLVL.

CDR3 protein: CASSPRPGQGEDGYTF. The CDR3 DNA reads TGTGCCAGCTCACCCCGGCCCGGACAGGGCGAAGATGGCTACACCTTC. The chain combines TRBV18 with TRBJ1-2, with 8 bases identical to TRBD1. Trimming took 3 bases from V and 6 from J; bases not matched to a gene: 12. Looked up from germline, CDR1 is KGHSH and CDR2 is LQKENI. The length of the CDR3 is 16 residues.

The chain recombines TRBV6-5 with TRBJ2-5; 7 bases align to TRBD2. From germline, CDR1 is MNHEY and CDR2 SVGAGI. J lost 5 bases, V lost 4 bases, and 7 bases had no gene match. This CDR3 is 14 amino acids long. CDR3 sequence: CASSSDGGWETQYF. The DNA for the CDR3 is TGTGCCAGCAGTTCGGACGGGGGGTGGGAGACCCAGTACTTC.

The V gene is TRBV7-2, the J gene TRBJ2-7, with TRBD1 matching 7 bases. The CDR3 runs 16 residues. Germline V gene sequence: CDR1 SGHTA, CDR2 FQGNSA. V shed 4 bases, J shed 1 base, and the junction held 10 bases outside the gene matches. The CDR3 DNA reads as TGTGCCAGCAGCTCCGTCCCCAGGGGGAGATCCTACGAGCAGTACTTC. Translating it yields CASSSVPRGRSYEQYF.

This clone was observed a handful of times. The CDR3 is CASSKGAGGGQGSPLHF. The CDR3 DNA follows: TGTGCCAGCAGTAAAGGGGCAGGGGGCGGACAAGGTTCACCCCTCCACTTT. The chain carries TRBV2 and TRBJ1-6; 8 nucleotides line up with TRBD1. V lost 5 bases to trimming and J lost 9 bases; unmatched junction nucleotides: 15. This CDR3 has 17 residues. Germline CDR1 reads SNHLY; CDR2 reads FYNNEI.

This chain uses TRBV12-3 or TRBV12-4 with TRBJ1-2; D remains ambiguous. The CDR3 length is 13 residues. With 3 bases removed from V and 5 bases from J, the gap between germline ends came to 10 bases. The CDR3 nucleotides read TGTGCCAGCAGTTTTGTTAGTCTATATGGCTACACCTTC. Amino acids: CASSFVSLYGYTF.

The V gene is TRBV19, the J gene TRBJ1-5, with TRBD1 identical over 8 bases. This CDR3 is built from 18 residues. V was pared by 4 bases and J by 2 bases, with 13 bases of the junction left unmatched. Germline V gives CDR1 LNHDA, CDR2 SQIVND (reference sequence). The CDR3 is CASSTDRGQRRGNQPQHF. The CDR3 region has the DNA TGTGCCAGTAGTACCGACAGGGGTCAACGACGAGGCAATCAGCCCCAGCATTTT.

This clone appeared once. The chain carries TRBV11-2 and TRBJ2-7, with 7 bases lining up with TRBD1. Germline values: CDR1 SGHAT, CDR2 FQNNGV. V dropped 5 bases and J dropped 7; count of bases not matched to a gene: 11. The length of the CDR3 is 14 residues. The CDR3 here is CASSPLTGPREQYF. In nucleotides, the CDR3 is TGTGCCAGCAGCCCGCTGACAGGGCCCAGGGAGCAGTACTTC.

CDR3 region: CASSLAGGWSNYGYTF. The CDR3 DNA follows: TGCGCCAGCAGCTTGGCAGGGGGGTGGTCTAACTATGGCTACACCTTC. The rearrangement uses TRBV5-1 and TRBJ1-2; TRBD1 aligns across 7 bases. J was trimmed by 0 bases and V by 0 bases; bases with no gene match: 5. This CDR3 region has 16 residues. CDR1 is SGHRS, CDR2 YFSETQ, per germline.

The V gene is TRBV5-5, the J gene TRBJ2-7; tentatively, D is TRBD1 (6 bases). The CDR3 is 14 amino acids. The V end lost 0 bases, the J end lost 3 bases, and 10 bases lay between the germline ends. Germline V gives CDR1 SGHKS, CDR2 YYEKEE (reference sequence). CDR3 sequence (DNA): TGTGCCAGCAGCTTGGAAGTGGGACACTACGAGCAGTACTTC. This gives the protein CASSLEVGHYEQYF.

The chain has TRBV28 and TRBJ1-1, with no clear D. V was clipped by 2 bases and J by 3 bases, with 13 bases between them. The CDR3 covers 15 residues. Germline-derived CDR1 and CDR2 are MDHEN and SYDVKM. The DNA for the CDR3 is TGTGCCAGCAGTTTAGCAACTAGAGTGGACACTGAAGCTTTCTTT. It translates to CASSLATRVDTEAFF.

This chain links TRBV18 with TRBJ2-7, with D possibly being TRBD1 (5 bases). The CDR3 contains 14 residues. Germline CDR1 is KGHSH and CDR2 is LQKENI. Trimming shortened V by 4 bases and J by 2 bases, and 12 bases separated the two germline ends. The CDR3 region is CASSRAGRPYEQYF. The CDR3 DNA follows: TGTGCCAGCTCACGGGCAGGGCGACCCTACGAGCAGTACTTC. The complete variable domain, with remaining parts taken from reference TRBV18 and TRBJ2-7, reads NAGVMQNPRHLVRRRGQEARLRCSPMKGHSHVYWYRQLPEEGLKFMVYLQKENIIDESGMPKERFSAEFPKEGPSILRIQQVVRGDSAAYFCASSRAGRPYEQYFGPGTRLTVT.

The chain carries TRBV5-4 and TRBJ1-4; unclear D gene. The CDR3 has 14 amino acids. Germline-derived CDR1 and CDR2 are SGHNT and YYREEE (reference sequence). The germline V and J ends were trimmed by 1 base and 8 bases, with 12 bases remaining between them. CDR3 nucleotide sequence: TGTGCCAGCAGCTTGTCTGGACTGAAAGAAAAACTGTTTTTT. This encodes CASSLSGLKEKLFF.

V and J are TRBV5-1 and TRBJ1-4; D not certain. Trimming stripped 4 bases from V and 6 bases from J, with 16 bases between. Germline V CDR1 and CDR2: SGHRS, YFSETQ. The CDR3 extends over 15 amino acids. In nucleotides, the CDR3 is TGCGCCAGCAGCCCAGCCCCGGGATCGGATGAAAAACTGTTTTTT. Translated, it gives CASSPAPGSDEKLFF.

This sequence joins TRBV7-2 and TRBJ1-5, with 7 nucleotides matching TRBD1. The germline CDR1 and CDR2 sequences are SGHTA and FQGNSA. The CDR3 runs 14 residues. The ends lost 5 bases at V and 9 bases at J; junction bases unmatched: 10. The CDR3 loop reads CASSQQLQGGPQHF. CDR3 DNA sequence: TGTGCCAGCAGCCAACAATTGCAGGGGGGGCCCCAGCATTTT.

The V call is TRBV27, the J call TRBJ2-7; 8 positions agree with TRBD1. Germline CDR1 is MNHEY and CDR2 is SMNVEV (reference sequence). Unmatched junction bases numbered 12, after V lost 5 bases and J lost 3 bases. This CDR3 region has 16 residues. The CDR3 spells CASSHRRTGLDYEQYF. CDR3 coding DNA: TGTGCCAGCAGTCACAGAAGGACAGGGTTGGACTACGAGCAGTACTTC.

V is TRBV9 and J is TRBJ1-5; no reliable D call. The CDR3 loop spans 13 amino acids. The V gene lost 3 bases and the J gene lost 6 bases, with 10 bases spanning the gap. Germline CDR1 reads SGDLS; CDR2 reads YYNGEE. CDR3 DNA sequence: TGTGCCAGCAGCGGCGACTCGGGTCAGCCCCAGCATTTT. This codes for CASSGDSGQPQHF.